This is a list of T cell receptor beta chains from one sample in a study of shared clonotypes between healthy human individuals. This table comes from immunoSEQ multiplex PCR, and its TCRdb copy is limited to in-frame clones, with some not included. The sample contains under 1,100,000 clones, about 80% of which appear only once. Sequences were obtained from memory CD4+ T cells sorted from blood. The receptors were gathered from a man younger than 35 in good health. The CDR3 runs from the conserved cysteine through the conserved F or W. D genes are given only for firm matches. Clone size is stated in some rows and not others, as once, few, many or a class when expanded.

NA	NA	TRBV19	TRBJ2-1	TGTGCCAGTAGTCCCGGGTCAAATGAGCAGTTCTTC	CASSPGSNEQFF
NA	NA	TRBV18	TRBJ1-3	TGTGCCAGCTCACCCACCTACAGGGAATCTGGAAACACCATATATTTT	CASSPTYRESGNTIYF
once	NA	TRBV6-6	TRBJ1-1	TGTGCCAGCAGTTACGGCAGGGCCTTGAACACTGAAGCTTTCTTT	CASSYGRALNTEAFF
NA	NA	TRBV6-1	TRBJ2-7	TGTGCCAGCAGGGAGGGGTTAGTGGCCTCCTACGAGCAGTACTTC	CASREGLVASYEQYF
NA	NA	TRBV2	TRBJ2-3	TGTGCCAGCAGTGAAGCCCGACTAGTTATGCCCACAGATACGCAGTATTTT	CASSEARLVMPTDTQYF
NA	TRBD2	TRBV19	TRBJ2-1	TGTGCCACCAAAGAACGCGGGAGTGGATACAATGAGCAGTTCTTC	CATKERGSGYNEQFF
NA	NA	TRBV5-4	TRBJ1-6	TGTGCCAGCAGCTTGGCAGGAACCTATAATTCACCCCTCCACTTT	CASSLAGTYNSPLHF
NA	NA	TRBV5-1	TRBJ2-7	TGCGCCAGCAGCTTGAGTGGTTTGGACCCAGGACGCGACGAGCAGTACTTC	CASSLSGLDPGRDEQYF
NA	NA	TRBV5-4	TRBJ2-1	TGTGCCAGCACCCTACAGGGTAGCTCCTACAATGAGCAGTTCTTC	CASTLQGSSYNEQFF
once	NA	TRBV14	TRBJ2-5	TGTGCCAGCAGCCGTGTGGGAGTACAAGAGACCCAGTACTTC	CASSRVGVQETQYF
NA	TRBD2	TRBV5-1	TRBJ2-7	TGCGCCAGCAGCTTGCGGGGACTAGCGGGGGGTGTTAATTACGAGCAGTACTTC	CASSLRGLAGGVNYEQYF
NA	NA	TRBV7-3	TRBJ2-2	TGTGCCAGCAGCCCCCGACAGGGAGGGGGGGGCGGGGAGCTGTTTTTT	CASSPRQGGGGGELFF
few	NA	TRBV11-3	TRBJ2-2	TGTGCCAGCAGCCACGGGACCGAGAACACCGGGGAGCTGTTTTTT	CASSHGTENTGELFF
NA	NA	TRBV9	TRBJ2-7	TGTGCCAGCAGCGCACGCGCCGGGTCCCCCTACGAGCAGTACTTC	CASSARAGSPYEQYF
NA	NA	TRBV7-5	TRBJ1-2	TGTGCCAGAAGCCGGGACGAGCCGGACTATGGCTACACCTTC	CARSRDEPDYGYTF
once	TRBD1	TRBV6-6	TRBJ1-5	TGTGCCAGCAGTTACTCACAGGGGTCACATCAGTCCCAGCATTTT	CASSYSQGSHQSQHF
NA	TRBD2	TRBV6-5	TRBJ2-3	TGTGCCAGCCGGGAGGGCCCCACAGATACGCAGTATTTT	CASREGPTDTQYF
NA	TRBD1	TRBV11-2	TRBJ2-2	TGTGCCAGCAGCCCGGGGACAGAGACCGGGGAGCTGTTTTTT	CASSPGTETGELFF
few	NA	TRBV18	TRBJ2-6	TGTGCCAGCTCACCAACAGGCCCCTCTGGGGCCAACGTCCTGACTTTC	CASSPTGPSGANVLTF
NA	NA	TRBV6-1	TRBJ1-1	TGTGCCAGCATCTGGGCAGAAAACACTGAAGCTTTCTTT	CASIWAENTEAFF
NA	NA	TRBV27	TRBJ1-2	TGTGCCAGCAGTTTGCACAGCTATAGCGGCTACACCTTC	CASSLHSYSGYTF
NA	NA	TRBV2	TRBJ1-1	TGTGCCAGCAGTTTAGGTTTTGGGACTGAAGCTTTCTTT	CASSLGFGTEAFF
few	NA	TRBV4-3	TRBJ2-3	TGCGCCAGCAGCCAAGGACGGGGCTCTTACACAGATACGCAGTATTTT	CASSQGRGSYTDTQYF
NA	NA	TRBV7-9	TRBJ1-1	TGTGCCAGCAGCACACAACAGGAAACTGAAGCTTTCTTT	CASSTQQETEAFF
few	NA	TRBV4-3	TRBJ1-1	TGCGCCAGCAGCCAAGTAGGCACTGAAGCTTTCTTT	CASSQVGTEAFF
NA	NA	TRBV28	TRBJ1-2	TGTGCCAGCAGTTCCGGGTCTAACTATGGCTACACCTTC	CASSSGSNYGYTF
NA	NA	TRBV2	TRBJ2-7	TGTGCCAGCCGCCGGGACGGAACCTACGAGCAGTACTTC	CASRRDGTYEQYF
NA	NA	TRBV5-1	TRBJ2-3	TGCGCCAGCAGGCGGACAACGTACCGGGTAACTAGCACAGATACGCAGTATTTT	CASRRTTYRVTSTDTQYF
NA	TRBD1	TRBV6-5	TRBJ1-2	TGTGCCAGCAGTGACATTGGACAGGGAGGTAACACCTTC	CASSDIGQGGNTF
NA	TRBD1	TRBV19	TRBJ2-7	TGTGCCAGTAGACCCAGGGACAGGGTCTCCTACGAGCAGTACTTC	CASRPRDRVSYEQYF
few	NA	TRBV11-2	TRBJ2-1	TGTGCCAGCAGCTTAGACTTGGGCAGCTACAATGAGCAGTTCTTC	CASSLDLGSYNEQFF
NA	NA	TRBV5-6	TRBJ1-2	TGTGCCAGCAGCTTGGTTCAGCCGACTAACTATGGCTACACCTTC	CASSLVQPTNYGYTF
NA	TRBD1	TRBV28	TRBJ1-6	TGTGCCAGCAGTTCATCTCGGACAGGGGGCGGTTCACCCCTCCACTTT	CASSSSRTGGGSPLHF
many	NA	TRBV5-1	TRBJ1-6	TGCGCCAGCAGCTTGGAAGGGGCCGATAGTTCACCCCTCCACTTT	CASSLEGADSSPLHF
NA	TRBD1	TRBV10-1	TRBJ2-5	TGCGCCAGCAGCCCCGGACAGGGTAGAGAGACCCAGTACTTC	CASSPGQGRETQYF
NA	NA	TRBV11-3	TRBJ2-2	TGTGCCAGCAGCCCTGCGGTCTCCGGGGAGCTGTTTTTT	CASSPAVSGELFF
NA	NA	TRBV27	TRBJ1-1	TGTGCCAGCAGTTTAGATTTCGGGGTGTGGAACACTGAAGCTTTCTTT	CASSLDFGVWNTEAFF
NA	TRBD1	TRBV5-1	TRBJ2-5	TGCGCCAGCAGCTTGGGACAGGGCCATACAGAGACCCAGTACTTC	CASSLGQGHTETQYF
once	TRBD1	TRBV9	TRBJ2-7	TGTGCCAGCAGCCAGGGGGACAGGGAGCCAAACCAGTACTTC	CASSQGDREPNQYF
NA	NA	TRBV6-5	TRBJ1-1	TGTGCCAGCAGTTACCTGACAGCTAACACTGAAGCTTTCTTT	CASSYLTANTEAFF
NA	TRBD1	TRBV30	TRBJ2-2	TGTGCCTGGAGTCGGGACAGGACGACCGGGGAGCTGTTTTTT	CAWSRDRTTGELFF
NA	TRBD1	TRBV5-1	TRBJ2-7	TGCGCCAGCAGCTCAGGTGGGGGACAGCTGTACTACGAGCAGTACTTC	CASSSGGGQLYYEQYF
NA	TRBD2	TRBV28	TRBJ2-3	TGTGCCAGCAGCCATCGGGGGGGCCGGACAGATACGCAGTATTTT	CASSHRGGRTDTQYF
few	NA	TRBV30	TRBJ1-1	TGTGCCTGGAGTGCGTCGGGGCCTGAAGCTTTCTTT	CAWSASGPEAFF
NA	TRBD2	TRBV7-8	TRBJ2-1	TGTGCCAGCAGCCCGATTACTAGCGGGAGGGCCAGTGAGCAGTTCTTC	CASSPITSGRASEQFF
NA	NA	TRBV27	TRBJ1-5	TGTGCCAGCAGTTTTAAGGGGTATCAGCCCCAGCATTTT	CASSFKGYQPQHF
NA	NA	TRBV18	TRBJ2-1	TGTGCCAGCTCACCACCCGTAGGCAATGAGCAGTTCTTC	CASSPPVGNEQFF
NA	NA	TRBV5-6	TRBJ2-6	TGTGCCAGCAGCTTGATGGGACCCTTCGACGTCCTGACTTTC	CASSLMGPFDVLTF
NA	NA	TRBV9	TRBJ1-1	TGTGCCAGCAGCGACAAGCGGGAGCCTAAGAGGGGGGAGAAGGCTGAAGCTTTCTTT	CASSDKREPKRGEKAEAFF
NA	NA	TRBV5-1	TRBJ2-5	TGCGCCAGCAGCTTGGGTACGACAACCGGCCAAGAGACCCAGTACTTC	CASSLGTTTGQETQYF
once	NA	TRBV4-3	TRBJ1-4	TGCGCCAGCAGCCAAGATATGACCGTGAATGAAAAACTGTTTTTT	CASSQDMTVNEKLFF
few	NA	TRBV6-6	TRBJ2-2	TGTGCCAGCAGGACCCCAAGAGGACTTAACACCGGGGAGCTGTTTTTT	CASRTPRGLNTGELFF
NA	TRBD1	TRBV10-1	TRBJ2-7	TGCGCCAGCATACCGGGACAGGGTATCCACGAGCAGTACTTC	CASIPGQGIHEQYF
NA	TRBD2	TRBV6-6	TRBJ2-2	TGTGCCAGCAGATCGGGACTAGGGTCTTCCGGGGAGCTGTTTTTT	CASRSGLGSSGELFF
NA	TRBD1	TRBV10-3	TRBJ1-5	TGTGCCATCGGGACAGGGGAGACGCCCCAGCATTTT	CAIGTGETPQHF
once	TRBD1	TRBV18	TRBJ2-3	TGTGCCAGCTCACCCCGGGACAGGAGCACAGATACGCAGTATTTT	CASSPRDRSTDTQYF